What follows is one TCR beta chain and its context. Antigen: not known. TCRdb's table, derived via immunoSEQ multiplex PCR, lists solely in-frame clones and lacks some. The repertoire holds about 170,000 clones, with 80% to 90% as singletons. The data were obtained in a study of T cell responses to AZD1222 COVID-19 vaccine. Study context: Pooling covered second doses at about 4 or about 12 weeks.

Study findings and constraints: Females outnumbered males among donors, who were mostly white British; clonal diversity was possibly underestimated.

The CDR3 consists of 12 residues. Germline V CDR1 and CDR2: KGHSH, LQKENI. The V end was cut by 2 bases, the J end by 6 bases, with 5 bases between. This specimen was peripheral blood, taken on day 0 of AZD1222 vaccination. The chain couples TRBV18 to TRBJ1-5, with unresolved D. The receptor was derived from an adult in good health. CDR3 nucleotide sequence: TGTGCCAGCTCACCAGGGGTTCAGCCCCAGCATTTT. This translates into CASSPGVQPQHF. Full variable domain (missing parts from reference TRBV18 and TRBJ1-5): NAGVMQNPRHLVRRRGQEARLRCSPMKGHSHVYWYRQLPEEGLKFMVYLQKENIIDESGMPKERFSAEFPKEGPSILRIQQVVRGDSAAYFCASSPGVQPQHFGDGTRLSIL.